These 26 T cell receptor beta chains were all obtained from the same sample, sequenced in a study of blood T cell repertoires in COVID-19. The assay was immunoSEQ multiplex PCR, and TCRdb's table has in-frame clones only and misses some. The sample lists hundreds of thousands of clones; approximately 90% were seen once. Material: PBMCs or T cells enriched from blood (not recorded which). The origin of the receptors is a young woman with acute COVID-19.

V is TRBV29-1 and J is TRBJ2-7; D is unclear. CDR3 length equals 12 residues. Germline V CDR1 and CDR2: SQVTM, ANQGSEA. Trimming stripped 6 bases from V and 2 bases from J, with 11 bases between. The CDR3 protein is CSVFGYTYEQYF. The CDR3 DNA reads as TGCAGCGTATTCGGTTATACCTACGAGCAGTACTTC.

This clone was seen only once. CDR3 nucleotide sequence: TGTGCCAGCAGTTCCGGACTAGCGGGAAGGGATACGCAGTATTTT. Protein: CASSSGLAGRDTQYF. The chain uses TRBV2 and TRBJ2-3; 12 bases align to TRBD2. V shed 5 bases and J 6 bases; nucleotides not matched to a gene: 6. The CDR3 sequence is 15 residues long. Germline CDR1 SNHLY, CDR2 FYNNEI.

V is TRBV4-3 and J is TRBJ2-6; D gene uncertain. This CDR3 has 16 amino acids. Trimming took 4 bases from V and 2 from J, leaving 12 bases between them. CDR1 LGHNA and CDR2 YSLEER come from the germline V gene. This chain's CDR3 is CASSPQTGTGANVLTF. Here the CDR3 DNA reads TGCGCCAGCAGCCCTCAGACGGGTACTGGGGCCAACGTCCTGACTTTC.

The chain carries TRBV3-1 (or the pseudogene TRBV3-2) and TRBJ1-1, with 10 positions matching TRBD1. Germline values: CDR1 LGHDT, CDR2 YNNKEL (reference sequence). This CDR3 contains 18 residues. V was clipped by 8 bases and J by 4 bases; unmatched bases: 19. The CDR3, as DNA: TGTGCCAGCTTAGCCTCCGGGACAGGGGATTCTTTTTTCACTGAAGCTTTCTTT. This encodes CASLASGTGDSFFTEAFF.

The chain has TRBV19 and TRBJ2-3; 9 bases map to TRBD2. The germline V gene encodes CDR1 LNHDA and CDR2 SQIVND (reference sequence). V lost 6 bases and J lost 0; bases outside the gene matches: 7. The CDR3 contains 16 residues. CDR3 sequence reads: CASRRGLAPSTDTQYF. The CDR3 coding sequence is TGTGCCAGTAGACGCGGACTAGCGCCTAGCACAGATACGCAGTATTTT.

The chain joins TRBV15 to TRBJ2-7; maybe TRBD1 (6 bases). Trimming left V 0 bases short and J 1 base short, with 10 bases between. This CDR3 has 15 residues. CDR1 LNHNV and CDR2 YYDKDF come from the germline V gene (reference sequence). This CDR3 is CATSRDAGESYEQYF. CDR3 in DNA: TGTGCCACCAGCAGAGATGCAGGGGAATCCTACGAGCAGTACTTC.

This chain uses TRBV5-1 with TRBJ2-1; 8 nucleotides agree with TRBD2. With V trimmed by 0 bases and J by 5 bases, 4 bases remained unmatched. This CDR3 contains 15 residues. Germline V CDR1 and CDR2: SGHRS, YFSETQ. The CDR3 DNA reads TGCGCCAGCAGCTTGGTTCGGGAGGGTCACAATGAGCAGTTCTTC. Amino acids: CASSLVREGHNEQFF.

J is TRBJ2-7 and V is TRBV6-1, with 12 bases matching TRBD2. The V gene end was trimmed by 2 bases and the J gene end by 6 bases; junction bases not matched to a gene: 5. The CDR3 length is 15 residues. CDR1 and CDR2 from the germline V gene are MNHNS and SASEGT. The CDR3 sequence is CASSESLAGGSEQYF. The CDR3 DNA is TGTGCCAGCAGTGAAAGCCTAGCGGGGGGGAGCGAGCAGTACTTC.

This clone was detected a few times. The chain employs TRBV5-6 and TRBJ1-4; D possibly corresponds to TRBD1 (6 bases). The CDR3 extends over 16 amino acids. Germline loops: CDR1 SGHDT, CDR2 YYEEEE. Trimming took off 1 base at V and 0 bases at J, with 10 bases between the two ends. The CDR3 region is CASSLRRGTTNEKLFF. Here the CDR3 DNA reads TGTGCCAGCAGCTTGCGCAGGGGCACAACTAATGAAAAACTGTTTTTT.

This chain links TRBV20-1 with TRBJ1-2; D unclear. CDR3 length equals 13 residues. The germline gives CDR1 DFQATT, CDR2 SNEGSKA (reference sequence). With 3 bases removed from V and 0 bases from J, the gap between germline ends came to 8 bases. CDR3: CSASSLSNYGYTF. The CDR3 DNA is TGCAGTGCTAGTTCCCTGTCTAACTATGGCTACACCTTC.

The chain couples TRBV5-1 to TRBJ1-1; D gene ambiguous. V was clipped by 0 bases and J by 1 base, with 7 bases between them. The CDR3 is 14 residues long. The V gene's germline CDR1 is SGHRS and CDR2 YFSETQ. The CDR3 coding sequence is TGCGCCAGCAGCTTGGTGGAGGGGAACACTGAAGCTTTCTTT. Residues: CASSLVEGNTEAFF. The full variable domain, in which reference TRBV5-1 and TRBJ1-1 provide the parts outside the CDR3, is KAGVTQTPRYLIKTRGQQVTLSCSPISGHRSVSWYQQTPGQGLQFLFEYFSETQRNKGNFPGRFSGRQFSNSRSEMNVSTLELGDSALYLCASSLVEGNTEAFFGQGTRLTVV.

This chain joins TRBV6-5 and TRBJ1-5; 8 positions agree with TRBD1. V dropped 6 bases and J dropped 4; count of bases not matched to a gene: 2. The CDR3 spans 13 residues. CDR1 is MNHEY and CDR2 is SVGAGI in the germline V gene. CDR3 in amino acids: CASRTGENQPQHF. For the CDR3, the DNA is TGTGCCAGCAGGACAGGGGAAAATCAGCCCCAGCATTTT.

This chain connects TRBV7-8 to TRBJ2-3; D is perhaps TRBD1 (5 bases). This CDR3 is 16 amino acids long. The germline CDR1 and CDR2 sequences are SGHVS and FQNEAQ. Trimming shortened V by 0 bases and J by 5 bases, and 15 bases separated the two germline ends. The CDR3 sequence: CASSLALPGRRDTQYF. The DNA of the CDR3 is TGTGCCAGCAGCTTAGCTTTGCCAGGGCGACGAGATACGCAGTATTTT.

CDR3 amino acids: CASSTPREGPNSPLHF. In nucleotides, the CDR3 is TGTGCCAGTAGTACCCCCAGAGAGGGTCCGAATTCACCCCTCCACTTT. The chain couples TRBV19 to TRBJ1-6; D uncertain. CDR1 is LNHDA, CDR2 SQIVND, per germline (reference sequence). The CDR3 totals 16 residues. The V end was cut by 4 bases, the J end by 7 bases, with 17 bases between.

V usage is TRBV18 and J usage is TRBJ2-1; D is perhaps TRBD1 (6 bases). This CDR3 has 14 residues. CDR1 is KGHSH, CDR2 LQKENI, per germline. The V and J ends lost 3 bases and 4 bases respectively, with 10 bases between them. The CDR3 is CASSPRTAYNEQFF. The CDR3 DNA reads TGTGCCAGCTCACCTAGGACAGCTTACAATGAGCAGTTCTTC.

This clone came up once. This sequence joins TRBV27 and TRBJ2-5; D might be TRBD2 (6 bases). This CDR3 comprises 17 residues. The V end was cut by 3 bases, the J end by 2 bases, with 19 bases between. Germline assignment: CDR1 MNHEY and CDR2 SMNVEV (reference sequence). The CDR3: CASSLSRAGQGQETQYF. The CDR3 coding sequence is TGTGCCAGCAGTTTGTCCCGTGCGGGGCAGGGTCAAGAGACCCAGTACTTC.

The chain joins TRBV7-8 to TRBJ2-3; 12 nucleotides line up with TRBD2. Losses at the gene ends were 1 base for V and 11 bases for J; bases not matched to a gene: 13. There are 17 residues in the CDR3. Germline V gene sequence: CDR1 SGHVS, CDR2 FQNEAQ. DNA of the CDR3: TGTGCCAGCAGCTTAGGGCCCCGCCTAGCGGGAGGGCGGGGGCAGTATTTT. Its translation: CASSLGPRLAGGRGQYF.

The CDR3 is CASSQVFGVTGEQFF. CDR3 DNA sequence: TGTGCCAGCAGCCAAGTTTTCGGAGTGACTGGCGAGCAGTTCTTC. The chain uses TRBV14 and TRBJ2-1; D unresolved. From germline, CDR1 is SGHDN and CDR2 FVKESK. The length of the CDR3 is 15 residues. V lost 1 base, J lost 10 bases, and 17 bases lay in between.

There are a few counts of this clone. This sequence joins TRBV29-1 and TRBJ1-2; tentative D call: TRBD1 (5 bases). This CDR3 is 11 amino acids long. Between the trimmed V and J ends, which lost 7 bases and 6 bases, there was a span of 12 bases. Germline loops: CDR1 SQVTM, CDR2 ANQGSEA. The chain's CDR3 is CSERGGDGYTF. CDR3 sequence (DNA): TGCAGCGAACGCGGAGGGGATGGCTACACCTTC.

The chain carries TRBV7-3 and TRBJ1-2; 7 bases fit TRBD1. Germline lookup yields CDR1 SGHTA and CDR2 FQGTGA. The junction had 19 bases not matched to a gene; V was cut back by 11 bases and J by 4 bases. The CDR3 runs 16 residues. This chain's CDR3 is CAPLLGTANLPYGYTF. DNA of the CDR3: TGTGCCCCTCTCCTCGGGACAGCGAATTTACCCTATGGCTACACCTTC.

This clone was seen once. J is TRBJ1-1 and V is TRBV10-3; 7 positions agree with TRBD1. The CDR3 has 13 amino acids. The V and J ends lost 6 bases and 3 bases, in that order; junction bases with no gene match: 4. Per the germline V gene, CDR1 is ENHRY and CDR2 is SYGVKD. The CDR3 loop reads CAISYDRDTEAFF. The CDR3 bases are TGTGCCATCAGCTACGACAGGGACACTGAAGCTTTCTTT.

In nucleotides, the CDR3 is TGTGCCATCAGCGGGAAAGCGTCGAACGGGGAGCTGTTTTTT. It specifies CAISGKASNGELFF. V usage is TRBV10-3 and J usage is TRBJ2-2, with D perhaps TRBD2 (5 bases). This CDR3 has 14 amino acids. CDR1 is ENHRY and CDR2 is SYGVKD in the germline V gene. V was clipped by 6 bases and J by 7 bases, with 15 bases between them.

The V gene is TRBV2, the J gene TRBJ2-7, with 8 nucleotides matching TRBD2. V was pared by 5 bases and J by 4 bases, with 13 bases of the junction left unmatched. This CDR3 is built from 16 residues. The germline gives CDR1 SNHLY, CDR2 FYNNEI. This CDR3 reads CASSLDLAGTEYEQYF. The DNA of the CDR3 is TGTGCCAGCAGTCTCGACCTAGCGGGCACCGAGTACGAGCAGTACTTC.

The sample holds a few counts of this clone. This sequence joins TRBV9 and TRBJ1-6; 8 bases are shared with TRBD1. Germline values: CDR1 SGDLS, CDR2 YYNGEE. The CDR3 spans 13 residues. Unmatched junction bases numbered 4, after V lost 5 bases and J lost 9 bases. Here the CDR3 reads CASSSTGVSPLHF. CDR3 DNA: TGTGCCAGCAGTTCGACAGGGGTTTCACCCCTCCACTTT.

Only a few counts were recorded for this clone. The rearrangement links TRBV30 to TRBJ1-6; weak D call: TRBD1 (6 bases). V lost 1 base and J 13 bases, leaving 11 bases between the germline ends. The CDR3 contains 12 residues. CDR1 GTSNPN and CDR2 SVGIG come from the germline V gene (reference sequence). CDR3 protein: CAWSGDRLPLHF. The CDR3 bases are TGTGCCTGGAGTGGAGACAGGCTGCCCCTCCACTTT.

The chain couples TRBV19 to TRBJ2-2; tentatively, D is TRBD2 (6 bases). The CDR3 sequence is 13 residues long. The germline gives CDR1 LNHDA, CDR2 SQIVND (reference sequence). V was pared by 9 bases and J by 0 bases, with 8 bases between. CDR3 protein: CASGSANTGELFF. Written as DNA, the CDR3 is TGTGCCAGCGGGAGCGCGAACACCGGGGAGCTGTTTTTT. Based on the CDR3 plus reference TRBV19 and TRBJ2-2, the full variable domain is DGGITQSPKYLFRKEGQNVTLSCEQNLNHDAMYWYRQDPGQGLRLIYYSQIVNDFQKGDIAEGYSVSREKKESFPLTVTSAQKNPTAFYLCASGSANTGELFFGEGSRLTVL.